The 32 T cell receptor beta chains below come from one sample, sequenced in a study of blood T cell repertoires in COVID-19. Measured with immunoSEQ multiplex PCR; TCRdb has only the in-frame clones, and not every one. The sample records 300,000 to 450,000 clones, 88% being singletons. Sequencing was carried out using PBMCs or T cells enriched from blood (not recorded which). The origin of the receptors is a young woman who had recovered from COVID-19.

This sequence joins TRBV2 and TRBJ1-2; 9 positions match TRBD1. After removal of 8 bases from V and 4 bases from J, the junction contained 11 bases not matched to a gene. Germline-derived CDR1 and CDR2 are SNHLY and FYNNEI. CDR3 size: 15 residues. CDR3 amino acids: CASSFYGQGSYGYTF. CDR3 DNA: TGTGCCAGCTCCTTCTATGGACAGGGGAGCTATGGCTACACCTTC.

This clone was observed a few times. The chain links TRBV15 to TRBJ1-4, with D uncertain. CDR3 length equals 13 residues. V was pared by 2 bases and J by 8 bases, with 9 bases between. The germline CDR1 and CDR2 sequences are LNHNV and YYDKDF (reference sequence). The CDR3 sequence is CATSRRKQEKLFF. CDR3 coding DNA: TGTGCCACCAGCAGACGCAAACAGGAAAAACTGTTTTTT.

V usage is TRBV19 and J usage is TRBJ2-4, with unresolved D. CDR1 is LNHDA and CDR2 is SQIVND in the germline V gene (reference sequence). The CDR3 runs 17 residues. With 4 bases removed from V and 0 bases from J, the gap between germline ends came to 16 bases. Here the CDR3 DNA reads TGTGCCAGTAGTAGGGCAGGTTTGAACATAGCCAAAAACATTCAGTACTTC. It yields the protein CASSRAGLNIAKNIQYF.

The chain's CDR3 is CAHRDRVNTGELFF. The CDR3 DNA sequence: TGCGCCCACCGGGACAGGGTTAACACCGGGGAGCTGTTTTTT. This rearrangement joins TRBV10-2 to TRBJ2-2; 9 bases align to TRBD1. Per the germline V gene, CDR1 is WSHSY and CDR2 is SAAADI. CDR3 length: 14 residues. The trim removed 11 bases at V and 2 bases at J, leaving 6 bases unmatched.

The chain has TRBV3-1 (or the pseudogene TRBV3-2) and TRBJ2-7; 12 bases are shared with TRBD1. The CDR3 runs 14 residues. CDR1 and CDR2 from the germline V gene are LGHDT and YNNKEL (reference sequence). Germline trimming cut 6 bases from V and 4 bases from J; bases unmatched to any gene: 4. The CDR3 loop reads CASRGQGAGYEQYF. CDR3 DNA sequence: TGTGCCAGCAGGGGACAGGGGGCCGGGTACGAGCAGTACTTC.

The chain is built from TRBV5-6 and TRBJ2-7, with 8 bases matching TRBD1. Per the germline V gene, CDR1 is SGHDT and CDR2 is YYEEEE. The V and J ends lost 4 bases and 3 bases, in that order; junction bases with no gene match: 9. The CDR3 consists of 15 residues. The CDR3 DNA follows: TGTGCCAGCAGCCGGACAGGGAACCTTTACTACGAGCAGTACTTC. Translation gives CASSRTGNLYYEQYF.

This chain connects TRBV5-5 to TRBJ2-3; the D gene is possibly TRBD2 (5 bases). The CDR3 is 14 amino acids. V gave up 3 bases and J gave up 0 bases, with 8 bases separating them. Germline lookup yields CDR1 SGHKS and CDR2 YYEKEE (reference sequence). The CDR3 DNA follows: TGTGCCAGCAGCTATAGGACTAGCACAGATACGCAGTATTTT. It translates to CASSYRTSTDTQYF.

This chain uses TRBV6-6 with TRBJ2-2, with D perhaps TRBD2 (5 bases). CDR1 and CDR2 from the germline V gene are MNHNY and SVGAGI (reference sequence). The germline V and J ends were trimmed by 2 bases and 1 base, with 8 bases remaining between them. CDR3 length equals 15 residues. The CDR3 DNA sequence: TGTGCCAGCAGTTACCTTCGGGGGAACACCGGGGAGCTGTTTTTT. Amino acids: CASSYLRGNTGELFF.

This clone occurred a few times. The CDR3 bases are TGTGCCAGCAGTTATCGACTTCGCTCTGGAAACACCATATATTTT. The encoded protein is CASSYRLRSGNTIYF. This sequence joins TRBV2 and TRBJ1-3; D not certain. V shed 5 bases and J shed 0 bases, with 11 bases lying between them. Per germline, CDR1 SNHLY and CDR2 FYNNEI. There are 15 residues in the CDR3.

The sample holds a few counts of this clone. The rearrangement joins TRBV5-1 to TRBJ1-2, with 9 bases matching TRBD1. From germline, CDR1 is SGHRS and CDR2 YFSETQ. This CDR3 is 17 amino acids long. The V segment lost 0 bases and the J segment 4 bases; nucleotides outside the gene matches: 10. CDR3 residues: CASSLARGTGPLYGYTF. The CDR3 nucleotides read TGCGCCAGCAGCTTGGCTAGGGGGACAGGGCCTCTCTATGGCTACACCTTC.

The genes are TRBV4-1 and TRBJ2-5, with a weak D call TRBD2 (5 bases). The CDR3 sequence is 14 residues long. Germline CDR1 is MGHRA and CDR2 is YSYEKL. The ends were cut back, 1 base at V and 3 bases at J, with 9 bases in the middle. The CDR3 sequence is CASSQVGVEETQYF. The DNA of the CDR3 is TGCGCCAGCAGCCAAGTCGGGGTCGAAGAGACCCAGTACTTC.

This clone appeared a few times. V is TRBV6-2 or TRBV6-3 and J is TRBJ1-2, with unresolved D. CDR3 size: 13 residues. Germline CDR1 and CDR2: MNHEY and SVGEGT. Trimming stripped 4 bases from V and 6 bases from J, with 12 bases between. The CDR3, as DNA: TGTGCCAGCAGTTTCCAGATAGGAGATGGCTACACCTTC. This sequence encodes CASSFQIGDGYTF.

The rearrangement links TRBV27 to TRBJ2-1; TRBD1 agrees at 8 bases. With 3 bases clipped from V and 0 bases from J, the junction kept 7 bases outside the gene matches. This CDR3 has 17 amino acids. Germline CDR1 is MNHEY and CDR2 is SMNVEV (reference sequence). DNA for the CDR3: TGTGCCAGCAGTTTTAGGGTGACAGGGGTCTCCTACAATGAGCAGTTCTTC. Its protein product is CASSFRVTGVSYNEQFF.

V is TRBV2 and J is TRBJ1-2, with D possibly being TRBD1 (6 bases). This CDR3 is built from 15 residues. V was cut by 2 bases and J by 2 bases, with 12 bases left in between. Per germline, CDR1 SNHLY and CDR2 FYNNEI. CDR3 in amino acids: CASSERGGNNYGYTF. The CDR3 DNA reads TGTGCCAGCAGTGAAAGGGGGGGAAACAACTATGGCTACACCTTC.

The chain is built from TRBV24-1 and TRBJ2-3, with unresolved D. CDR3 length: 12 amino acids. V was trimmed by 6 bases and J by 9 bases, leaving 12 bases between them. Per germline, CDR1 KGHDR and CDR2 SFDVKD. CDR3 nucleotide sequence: TGTGCCACCAGTTATCATCAGAAAACGCAGTATTTT. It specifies CATSYHQKTQYF.

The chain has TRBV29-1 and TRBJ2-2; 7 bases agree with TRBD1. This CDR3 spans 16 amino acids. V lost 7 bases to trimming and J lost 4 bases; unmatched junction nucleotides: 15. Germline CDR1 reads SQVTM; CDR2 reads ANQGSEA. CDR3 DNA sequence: TGCAGCGCCTCCGGACAGGTCGCGTGGGGCACCGGGGAGCTGTTTTTT. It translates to CSASGQVAWGTGELFF.

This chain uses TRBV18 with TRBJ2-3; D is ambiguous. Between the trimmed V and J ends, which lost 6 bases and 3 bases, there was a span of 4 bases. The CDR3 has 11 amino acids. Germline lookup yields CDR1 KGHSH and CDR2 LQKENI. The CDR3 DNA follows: TGTGCCAGCTCCTCGACAGATACGCAGTATTTT. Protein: CASSSTDTQYF.

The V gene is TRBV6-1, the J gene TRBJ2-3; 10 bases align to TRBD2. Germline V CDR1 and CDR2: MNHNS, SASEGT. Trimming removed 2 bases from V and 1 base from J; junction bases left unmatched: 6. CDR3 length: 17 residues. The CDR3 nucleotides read TGTGCCAGCAGTGAAAATAGCGGGGGGTCTGGCACAGATACGCAGTATTTT. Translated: CASSENSGGSGTDTQYF.

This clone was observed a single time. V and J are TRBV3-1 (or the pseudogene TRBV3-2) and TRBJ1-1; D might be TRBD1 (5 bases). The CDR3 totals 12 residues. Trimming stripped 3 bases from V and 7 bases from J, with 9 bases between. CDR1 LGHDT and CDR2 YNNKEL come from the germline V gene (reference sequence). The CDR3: CASSHLDSEAFF. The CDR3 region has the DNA TGTGCCAGCAGCCATCTTGACAGTGAAGCTTTCTTT.

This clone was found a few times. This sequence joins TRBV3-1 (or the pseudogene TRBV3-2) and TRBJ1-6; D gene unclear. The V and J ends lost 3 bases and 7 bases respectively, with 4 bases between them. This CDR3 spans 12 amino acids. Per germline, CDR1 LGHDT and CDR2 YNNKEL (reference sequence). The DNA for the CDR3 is TGTGCCAGCAGCCAGAGGAATTCACCCCTCCACTTT. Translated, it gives CASSQRNSPLHF.

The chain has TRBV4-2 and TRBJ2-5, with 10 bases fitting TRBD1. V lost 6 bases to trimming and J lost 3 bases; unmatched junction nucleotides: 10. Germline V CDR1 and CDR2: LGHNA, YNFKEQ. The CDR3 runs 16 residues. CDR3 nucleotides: TGTGCCAGCAGTTCGCGCCGACAGGGGGCGGAAGAGACCCAGTACTTC. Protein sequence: CASSSRRQGAEETQYF.

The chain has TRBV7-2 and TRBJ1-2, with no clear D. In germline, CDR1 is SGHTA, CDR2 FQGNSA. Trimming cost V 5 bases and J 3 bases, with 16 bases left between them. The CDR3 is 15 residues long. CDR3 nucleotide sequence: TGTGCCAGCAGCCCCGGGGTGGGGTCGCACTATGGCTACACCTTC. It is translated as CASSPGVGSHYGYTF.

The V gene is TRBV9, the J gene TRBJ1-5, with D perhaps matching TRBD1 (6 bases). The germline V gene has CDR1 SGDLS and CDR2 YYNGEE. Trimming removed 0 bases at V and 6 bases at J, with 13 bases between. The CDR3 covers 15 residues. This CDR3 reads CASSVGGGLLQPQHF. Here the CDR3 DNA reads TGTGCCAGCAGCGTAGGAGGGGGTCTTCTTCAGCCCCAGCATTTT.

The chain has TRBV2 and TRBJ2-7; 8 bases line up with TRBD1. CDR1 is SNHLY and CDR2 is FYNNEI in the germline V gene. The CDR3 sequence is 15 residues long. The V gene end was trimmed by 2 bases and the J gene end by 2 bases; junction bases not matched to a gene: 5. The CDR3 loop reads CASSENDRGTYEQYF. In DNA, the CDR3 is TGTGCCAGCAGTGAAAATGACAGGGGAACCTACGAGCAGTACTTC.

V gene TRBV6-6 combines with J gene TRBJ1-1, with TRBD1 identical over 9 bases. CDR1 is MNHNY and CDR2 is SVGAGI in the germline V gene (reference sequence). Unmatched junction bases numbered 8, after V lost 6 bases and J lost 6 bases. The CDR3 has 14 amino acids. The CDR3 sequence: CASSQGQGWPEAFF. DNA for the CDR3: TGTGCCAGCAGCCAGGGACAGGGCTGGCCTGAAGCTTTCTTT.

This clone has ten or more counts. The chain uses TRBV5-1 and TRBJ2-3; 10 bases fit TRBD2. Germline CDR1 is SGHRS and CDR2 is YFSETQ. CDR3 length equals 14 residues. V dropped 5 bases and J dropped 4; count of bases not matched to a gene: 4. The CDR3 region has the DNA TGCGCCAGCAGGGGGACTAGCGCTTCAGATACGCAGTATTTT. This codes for CASRGTSASDTQYF.

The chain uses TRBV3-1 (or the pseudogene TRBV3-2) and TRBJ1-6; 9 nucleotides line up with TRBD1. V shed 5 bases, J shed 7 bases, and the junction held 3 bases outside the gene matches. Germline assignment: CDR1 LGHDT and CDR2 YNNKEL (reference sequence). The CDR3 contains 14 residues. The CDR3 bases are TGTGCCAGCAGCTCCGGGACAGGGAATTCACCCCTCCACTTT. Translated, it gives CASSSGTGNSPLHF.

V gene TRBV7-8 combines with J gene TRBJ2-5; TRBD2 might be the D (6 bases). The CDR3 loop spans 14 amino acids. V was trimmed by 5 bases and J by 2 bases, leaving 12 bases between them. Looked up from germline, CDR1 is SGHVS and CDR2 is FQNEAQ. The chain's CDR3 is CASSPYRGQETQYF. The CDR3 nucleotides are TGTGCCAGCAGCCCTTACCGGGGGCAAGAGACCCAGTACTTC.

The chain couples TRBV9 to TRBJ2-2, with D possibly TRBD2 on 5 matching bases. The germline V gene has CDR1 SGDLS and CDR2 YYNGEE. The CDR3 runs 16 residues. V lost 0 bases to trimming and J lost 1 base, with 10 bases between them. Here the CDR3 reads CASSVARDRNTGELFF. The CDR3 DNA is TGTGCCAGCAGCGTAGCGAGGGATAGGAACACCGGGGAGCTGTTTTTT.

The CDR3 DNA reads as TGTGCCAGCTCATCGATACTACAGGGTTTGAGCAATCAGCCCCAGCATTTT. Protein: CASSSILQGLSNQPQHF. The rearrangement links TRBV18 to TRBJ1-5; TRBD1 is a possible D gene (6 bases). CDR1 and CDR2 from the germline V gene are KGHSH and LQKENI. The germline V and J ends were trimmed by 5 bases and 1 base, with 18 bases remaining between them. The length of the CDR3 is 17 residues. The whole variable domain, remainder taken from reference TRBV18 and TRBJ1-5, is NAGVMQNPRHLVRRRGQEARLRCSPMKGHSHVYWYRQLPEEGLKFMVYLQKENIIDESGMPKERFSAEFPKEGPSILRIQQVVRGDSAAYFCASSSILQGLSNQPQHFGDGTRLSIL.

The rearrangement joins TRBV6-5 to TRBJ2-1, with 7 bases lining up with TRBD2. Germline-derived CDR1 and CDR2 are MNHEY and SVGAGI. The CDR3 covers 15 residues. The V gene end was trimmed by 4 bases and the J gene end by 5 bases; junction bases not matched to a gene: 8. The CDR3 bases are TGTGCCAGCAGTTTAGCGGGTCCGGGTAACAATGAGCAGTTCTTC. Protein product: CASSLAGPGNNEQFF.

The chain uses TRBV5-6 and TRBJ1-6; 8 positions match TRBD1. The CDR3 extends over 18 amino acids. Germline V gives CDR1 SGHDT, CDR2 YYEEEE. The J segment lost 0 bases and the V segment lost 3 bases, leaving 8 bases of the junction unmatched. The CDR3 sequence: CASSSRTGMSSYNSPLHF. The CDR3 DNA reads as TGTGCCAGCAGCTCAAGGACAGGGATGAGCTCCTATAATTCACCCCTCCACTTT.